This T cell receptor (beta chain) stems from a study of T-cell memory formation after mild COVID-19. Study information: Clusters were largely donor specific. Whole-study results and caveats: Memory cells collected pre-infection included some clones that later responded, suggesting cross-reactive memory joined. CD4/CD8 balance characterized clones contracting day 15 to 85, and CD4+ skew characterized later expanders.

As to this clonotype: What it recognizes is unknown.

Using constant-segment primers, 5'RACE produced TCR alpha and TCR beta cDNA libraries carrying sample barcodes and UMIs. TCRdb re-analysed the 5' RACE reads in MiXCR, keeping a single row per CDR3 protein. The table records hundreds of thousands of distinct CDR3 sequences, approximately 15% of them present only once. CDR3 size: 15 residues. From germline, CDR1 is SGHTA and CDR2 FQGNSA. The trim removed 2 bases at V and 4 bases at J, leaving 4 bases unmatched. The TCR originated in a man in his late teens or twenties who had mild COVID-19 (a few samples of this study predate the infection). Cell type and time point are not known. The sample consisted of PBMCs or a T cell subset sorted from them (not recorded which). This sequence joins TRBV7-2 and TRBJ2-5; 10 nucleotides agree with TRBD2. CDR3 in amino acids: CASSLPAGGRETQYF. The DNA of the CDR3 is TGTGCCAGCAGCTTACCAGCGGGGGGGAGAGAGACCCAGTACTTC.